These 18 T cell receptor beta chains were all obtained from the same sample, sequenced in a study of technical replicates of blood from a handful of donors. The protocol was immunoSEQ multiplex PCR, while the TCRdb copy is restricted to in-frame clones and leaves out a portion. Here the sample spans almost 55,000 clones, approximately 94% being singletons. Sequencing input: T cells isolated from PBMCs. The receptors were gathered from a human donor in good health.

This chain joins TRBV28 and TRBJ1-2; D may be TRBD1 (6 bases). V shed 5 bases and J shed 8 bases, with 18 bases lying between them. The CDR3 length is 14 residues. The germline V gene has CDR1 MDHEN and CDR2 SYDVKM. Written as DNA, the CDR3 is TGTGCCAGCAGTACAGCAGGGCAGGGGCACGGCTACACCTTC. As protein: CASSTAGQGHGYTF.

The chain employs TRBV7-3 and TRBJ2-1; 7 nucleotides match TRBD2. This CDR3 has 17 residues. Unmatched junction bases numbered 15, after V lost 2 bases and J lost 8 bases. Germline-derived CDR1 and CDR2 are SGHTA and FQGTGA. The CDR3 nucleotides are TGTGCCAGCAGCTTAGGTTATACACGGGGGGTATCATATGAGCAGTTCTTC. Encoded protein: CASSLGYTRGVSYEQFF.

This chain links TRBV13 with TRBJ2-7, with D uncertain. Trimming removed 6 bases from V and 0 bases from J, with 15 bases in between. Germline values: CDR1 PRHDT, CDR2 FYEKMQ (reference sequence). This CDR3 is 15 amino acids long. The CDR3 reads CASSNKPSSSYEQYF. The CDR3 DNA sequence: TGTGCCAGCAGTAATAAGCCGTCGAGCTCCTACGAGCAGTACTTC.

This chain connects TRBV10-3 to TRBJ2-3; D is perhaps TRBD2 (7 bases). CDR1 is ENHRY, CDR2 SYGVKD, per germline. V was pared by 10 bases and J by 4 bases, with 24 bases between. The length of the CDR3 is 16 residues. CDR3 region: CATQTTSGGHSDTQYF. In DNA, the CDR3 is TGTGCCACCCAAACAACCTCGGGGGGCCATTCAGATACGCAGTATTTT.

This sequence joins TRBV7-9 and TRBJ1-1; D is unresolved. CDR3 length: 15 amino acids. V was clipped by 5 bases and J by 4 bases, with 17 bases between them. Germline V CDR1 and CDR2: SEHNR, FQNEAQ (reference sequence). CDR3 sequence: CASSQRHGVSTEAFF. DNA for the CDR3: TGTGCCAGCAGCCAACGCCACGGGGTTAGCACTGAAGCTTTCTTT.

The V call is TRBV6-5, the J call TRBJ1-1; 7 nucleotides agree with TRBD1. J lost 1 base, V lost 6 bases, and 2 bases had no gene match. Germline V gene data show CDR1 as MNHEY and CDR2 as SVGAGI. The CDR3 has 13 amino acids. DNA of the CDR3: TGTGCCAGCAGGGACAGGACGAACACTGAAGCTTTCTTT. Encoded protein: CASRDRTNTEAFF.

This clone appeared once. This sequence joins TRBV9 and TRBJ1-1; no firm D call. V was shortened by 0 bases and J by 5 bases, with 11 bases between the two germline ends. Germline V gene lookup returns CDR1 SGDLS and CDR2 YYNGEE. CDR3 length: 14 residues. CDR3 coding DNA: TGTGCCAGCAGCGTAGAGTCGTCGGGAACTGAAGCTTTCTTT. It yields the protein CASSVESSGTEAFF.

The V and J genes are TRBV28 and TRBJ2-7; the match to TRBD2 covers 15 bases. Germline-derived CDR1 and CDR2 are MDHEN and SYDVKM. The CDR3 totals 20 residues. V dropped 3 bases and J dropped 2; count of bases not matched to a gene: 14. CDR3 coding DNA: TGTGCCAGCAGTTTCCTGGGGGGGGGACTAGCGGGAGGCGAAACCTACGAGCAGTACTTC. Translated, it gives CASSFLGGGLAGGETYEQYF.

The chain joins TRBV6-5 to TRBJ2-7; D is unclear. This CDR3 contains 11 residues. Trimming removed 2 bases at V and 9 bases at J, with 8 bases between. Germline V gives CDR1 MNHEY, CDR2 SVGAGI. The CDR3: CASSYTGLQYF. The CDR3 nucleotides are TGTGCCAGCAGTTACACTGGTCTGCAGTACTTC.

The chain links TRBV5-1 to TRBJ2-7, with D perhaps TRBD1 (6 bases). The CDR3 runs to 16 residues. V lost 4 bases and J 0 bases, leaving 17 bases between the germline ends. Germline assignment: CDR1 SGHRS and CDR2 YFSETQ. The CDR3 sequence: CASSVPGDTYSYEQYF. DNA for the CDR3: TGCGCCAGCAGCGTCCCTGGGGACACCTACTCCTACGAGCAGTACTTC.

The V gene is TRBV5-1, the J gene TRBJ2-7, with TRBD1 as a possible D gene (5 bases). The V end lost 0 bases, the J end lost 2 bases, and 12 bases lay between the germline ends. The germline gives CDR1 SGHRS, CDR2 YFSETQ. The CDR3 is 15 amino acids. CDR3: CASSLGPTVPYEQYF. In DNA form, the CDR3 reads TGCGCCAGCAGCTTGGGCCCGACAGTTCCCTACGAGCAGTACTTC.

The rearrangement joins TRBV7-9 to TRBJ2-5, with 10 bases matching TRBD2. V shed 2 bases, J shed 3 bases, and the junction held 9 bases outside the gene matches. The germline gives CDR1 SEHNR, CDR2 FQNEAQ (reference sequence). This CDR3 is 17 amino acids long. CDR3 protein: CASSLPQREGPKETQYF. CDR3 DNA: TGTGCCAGCAGCTTACCGCAGCGGGAGGGCCCGAAAGAGACCCAGTACTTC.

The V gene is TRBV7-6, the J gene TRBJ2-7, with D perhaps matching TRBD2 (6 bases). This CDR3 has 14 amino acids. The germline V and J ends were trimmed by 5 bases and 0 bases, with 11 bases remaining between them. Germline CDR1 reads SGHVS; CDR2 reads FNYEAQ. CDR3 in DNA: TGTGCCAGCAGCGACGGGACTCCCTCCTACGAGCAGTACTTC. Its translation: CASSDGTPSYEQYF.

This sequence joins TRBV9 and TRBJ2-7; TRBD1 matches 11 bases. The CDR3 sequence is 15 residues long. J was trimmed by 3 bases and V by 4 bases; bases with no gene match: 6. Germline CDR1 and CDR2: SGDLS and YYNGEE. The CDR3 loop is CASSQGQGAFYEQYF. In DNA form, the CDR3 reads TGTGCCAGCAGCCAAGGACAGGGGGCGTTCTACGAGCAGTACTTC.

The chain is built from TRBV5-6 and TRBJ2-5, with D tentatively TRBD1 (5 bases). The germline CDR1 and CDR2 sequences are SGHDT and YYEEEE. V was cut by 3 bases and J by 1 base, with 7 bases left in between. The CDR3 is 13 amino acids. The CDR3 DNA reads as TGTGCCAGCAGCTCGACAGTCCAAGAGACCCAGTACTTC. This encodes CASSSTVQETQYF.

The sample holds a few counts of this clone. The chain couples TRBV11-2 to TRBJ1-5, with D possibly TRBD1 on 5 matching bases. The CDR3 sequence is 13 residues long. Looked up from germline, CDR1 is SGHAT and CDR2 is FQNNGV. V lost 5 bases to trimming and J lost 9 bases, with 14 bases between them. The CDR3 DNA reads TGTGCCAGCAGCCTGACAGCCGGGGGGCCCCAGCATTTT. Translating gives CASSLTAGGPQHF.

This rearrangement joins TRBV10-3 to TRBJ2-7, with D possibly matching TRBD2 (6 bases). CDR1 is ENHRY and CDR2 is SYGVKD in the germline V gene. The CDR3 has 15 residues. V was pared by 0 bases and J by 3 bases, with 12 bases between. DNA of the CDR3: TGTGCCATCAGTGAGTCCCCGGGAGTACGCTACGAGCAGTACTTC. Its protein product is CAISESPGVRYEQYF.

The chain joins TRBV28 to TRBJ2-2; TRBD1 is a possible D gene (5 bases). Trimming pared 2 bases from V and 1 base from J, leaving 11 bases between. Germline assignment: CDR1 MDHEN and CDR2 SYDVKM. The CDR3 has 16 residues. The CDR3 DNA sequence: TGTGCCAGCAGTTTACTTGGTCAGGGGAACACCGGGGAGCTGTTTTTT. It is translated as CASSLLGQGNTGELFF.